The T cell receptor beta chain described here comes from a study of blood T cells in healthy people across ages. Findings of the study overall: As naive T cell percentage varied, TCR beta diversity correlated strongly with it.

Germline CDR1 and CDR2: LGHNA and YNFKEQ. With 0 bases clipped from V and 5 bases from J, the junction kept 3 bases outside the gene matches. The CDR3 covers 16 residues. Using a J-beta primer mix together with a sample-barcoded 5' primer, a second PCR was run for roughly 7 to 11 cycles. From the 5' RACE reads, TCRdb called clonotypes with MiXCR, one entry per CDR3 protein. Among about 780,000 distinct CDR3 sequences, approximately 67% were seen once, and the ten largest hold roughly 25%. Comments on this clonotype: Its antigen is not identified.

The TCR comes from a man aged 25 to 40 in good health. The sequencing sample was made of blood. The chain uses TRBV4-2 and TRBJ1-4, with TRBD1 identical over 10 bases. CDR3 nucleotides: TGTGCCAGCAGCCAAGATTGGGACAGGGGAAATGAAAAACTGTTTTTT. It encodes CASSQDWDRGNEKLFF.